Included here is one T cell receptor beta chain sequence, with context. Its target is not known. The CDR3 consists of 13 residues. Per germline, CDR1 SGHTA and CDR2 FQGNSA. The V end was cut by 5 bases, the J end by 2 bases, with 10 bases between. The record originates from a study of Ad26.COV2.S vaccination and SARS-CoV-2 variants. The assay was immunoSEQ multiplex PCR, and TCRdb's table has in-frame clones only and misses some. The repertoire holds 300,000 to 450,000 clones, with 90% to 95% as singletons. The study, taken as a whole, reports: The TCR breadth and depth analyses may have understated or missed part of the total T cell responses. Vaccine and placebo recipients had similar non-spike TCR breadth. Spike-specific TCR breadth was greater in vaccine than placebo recipients.

The chain uses TRBV7-2 and TRBJ2-7; D unclear. The specimen was peripheral blood, collected after recovery from COVID-19. This sequence originates from a human donor who had recovered from COVID-19. CDR3 sequence reads: CASSPQITYEQYF. The CDR3 region has the DNA TGTGCCAGCAGCCCGCAGATTACCTACGAGCAGTACTTC.